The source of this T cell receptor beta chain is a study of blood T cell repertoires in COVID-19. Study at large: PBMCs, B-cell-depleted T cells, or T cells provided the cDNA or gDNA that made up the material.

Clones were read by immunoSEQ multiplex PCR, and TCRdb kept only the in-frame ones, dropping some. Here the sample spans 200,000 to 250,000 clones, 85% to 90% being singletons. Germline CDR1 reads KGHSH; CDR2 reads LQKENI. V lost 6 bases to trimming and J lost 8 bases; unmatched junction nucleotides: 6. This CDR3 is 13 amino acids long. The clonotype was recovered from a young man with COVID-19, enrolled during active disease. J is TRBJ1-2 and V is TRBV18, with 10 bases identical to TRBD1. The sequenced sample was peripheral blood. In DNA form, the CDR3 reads TGTGCCAGCTCCCTCGGACAGGGGGAAGGCTACACCTTC. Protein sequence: CASSLGQGEGYTF.